Below, one T cell receptor beta chain is given with its context. The size of this beta chain means little, since it is a stray read in a library made for alpha chains. TCRdb passed the RT-PCR reads through MiXCR, listing each CDR3 protein once. The sample has around 190 distinct CDR3 sequences; about 92% are singletons. Per the germline V gene, CDR1 is SEHNR and CDR2 is FQNEAQ (reference sequence). CDR3 length: 13 amino acids. V was clipped by 1 base and J by 0 bases, with 4 bases between them. The sample taken for sequencing was memory CD4+ T cells from salivary gland. This rearrangement joins TRBV7-9 to TRBJ2-7; no firm D call. The source of this sequence is a female donor with primary Sjogren's syndrome. CDR3 nucleotide sequence: TGTGCCAGCAGCTTAGACTCCTCCTACGAGCAGTACTTC. Protein sequence: CASSLDSSYEQYF.